This T cell receptor beta chain was found in a study of cytomegalovirus exposure and HLA in healthy donors. General study findings and limits: At a 0.05 false discovery rate, a later analysis found some 18,000 TCR beta sequences to be associated with HLA alleles. It emerged from a later analysis that several of the most significant clusters appeared to be linked to common viral pathogens.

Points on this clone: Its specificity is not known.

The PCR ran on 60 Vbeta and 13 Jbeta primers. Assay used: immunoSEQ multiplex PCR; TCRdb lists only in-frame clones, some missing. The data show under 150,000 clones, 75% to 85% seen once. The CDR3 consists of 18 residues. Per germline, CDR1 MNHEY and CDR2 SMNVEV (reference sequence). This clonotype originated in a male donor in good health and CMV-seronegative. This chain connects TRBV27 to TRBJ2-2; 9 bases map to TRBD1. The source material was PBMCs. CDR3 DNA: TGTGTGATAAAGCCGCCGCCAGAGACAGGGGGAGACACCGGGGAGCTGTTTTTT. Translated, it gives CVIKPPPETGGDTGELFF.